These T cell receptor beta chains were read from a single sample in a study of blood T cell repertoires in COVID-19. TCRdb's table, derived via immunoSEQ multiplex PCR, lists solely in-frame clones and lacks some. The sample lists 35,000 to 40,000 clones, around 84% occurring once. Sequencing input: peripheral blood. These receptors were taken from a man aged 60 to 69 with COVID-19, enrolled during active disease. The CDR3 runs from the conserved cysteine through the conserved F or W. Each record gives: CDR3 protein, CDR3 DNA, D gene, clone size, V gene, J gene. D genes are given only for firm matches. Some rows mark clone size as missing; the rest say once, few, many or name a class of expanded clone.

CAWSWTGNAEAFF	TGTGCCTGGAGTTGGACGGGGAACGCTGAAGCTTTCTTT	NA	NA	TRBV30	TRBJ1-1
CASSLEGTGAAFF	TGTGCCAGCAGCTTAGAGGGGACAGGGGCAGCTTTCTTT	TRBD1	NA	TRBV7-9	TRBJ1-1
CASSLPTGGEKLFF	TGTGCCAGCAGCTTACCTACAGGGGGCGAAAAACTGTTTTTT	TRBD1	NA	TRBV7-2	TRBJ1-4
CASSSVGGSSYNEQFF	TGTGCCAGCAGCTCGGTCGGGGGTAGCTCCTACAATGAGCAGTTCTTC	NA	NA	TRBV5-4	TRBJ2-1
CASSSPRTGLTEAFF	TGTGCCAGCAGTTCCCCCAGGACAGGGCTCACTGAAGCTTTCTTT	TRBD1	NA	TRBV27	TRBJ1-1
CASSYSTGGGDTQYF	TGTGCCAGCAGTTACTCAACAGGGGGGGGAGATACGCAGTATTTT	NA	few	TRBV6-5	TRBJ2-3
CASSPPWVRGQETQYF	TGTGCCAGCAGCCCCCCTTGGGTCAGGGGGCAAGAGACCCAGTACTTC	TRBD1	NA	TRBV3-1/TRBV3-2	TRBJ2-5
CASSQDGKGNYGYTF	TGTGCCAGCAGCCAAGACGGCAAGGGGAACTATGGCTACACCTTC	NA	few	TRBV4-2	TRBJ1-2
CASHTTGELSFCTF	TGTGCCAGCCATACTACCGGAGAGTTAAGTTTTTGTACCTTC	NA	NA	TRBV28	TRBJ1-2
CASSALRSSGSPLHF	TGTGCCAGCAGCGCACTCAGGTCGAGTGGCTCACCCCTCCACTTT	NA	NA	TRBV28	TRBJ1-6
CASSVGTGVSNQPQHF	TGTGCCAGCAGCGTCGGGACGGGGGTTAGCAATCAGCCCCAGCATTTT	NA	NA	TRBV7-9	TRBJ1-5
CASSKWGTARELFF	TGTGCCAGCAGTAAATGGGGGACAGCCCGGGAGCTGTTTTTT	TRBD1	NA	TRBV6-5	TRBJ2-2
CASSTWGLYGYTF	TGTGCCAGCAGCACCTGGGGGCTCTATGGCTACACCTTC	NA	few	TRBV6-2/TRBV6-3	TRBJ1-2
CASSPPMANTEAFF	TGTGCCAGCTCACCACCTATGGCGAACACTGAAGCTTTCTTT	NA	NA	TRBV18	TRBJ1-1